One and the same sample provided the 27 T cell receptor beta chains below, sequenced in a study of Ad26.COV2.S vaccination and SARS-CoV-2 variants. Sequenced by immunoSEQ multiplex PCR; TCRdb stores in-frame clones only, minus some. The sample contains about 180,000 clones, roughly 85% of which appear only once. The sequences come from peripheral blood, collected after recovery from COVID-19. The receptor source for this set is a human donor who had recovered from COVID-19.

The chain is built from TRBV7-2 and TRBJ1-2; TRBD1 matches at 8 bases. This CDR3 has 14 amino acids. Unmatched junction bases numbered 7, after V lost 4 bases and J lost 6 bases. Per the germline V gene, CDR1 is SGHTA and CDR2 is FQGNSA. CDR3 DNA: TGTGCCAGCAGCTCAGGGGGCGTAGGAGATGGCTACACCTTC. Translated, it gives CASSSGGVGDGYTF.

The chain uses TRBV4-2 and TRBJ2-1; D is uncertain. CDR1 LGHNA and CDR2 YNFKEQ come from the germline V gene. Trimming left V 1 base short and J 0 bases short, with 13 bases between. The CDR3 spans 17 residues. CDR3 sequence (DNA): TGTGCCAGCAGCCAAGGGTTGGACCTCCTCTCCTACAATGAGCAGTTCTTC. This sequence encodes CASSQGLDLLSYNEQFF.

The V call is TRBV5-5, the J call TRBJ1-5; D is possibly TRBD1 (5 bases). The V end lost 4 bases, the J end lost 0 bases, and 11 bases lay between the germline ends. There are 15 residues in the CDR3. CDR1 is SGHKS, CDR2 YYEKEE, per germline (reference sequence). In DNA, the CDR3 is TGTGCCAGCAGCCCCCCTACAGGTAGCAATCAGCCCCAGCATTTT. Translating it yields CASSPPTGSNQPQHF.

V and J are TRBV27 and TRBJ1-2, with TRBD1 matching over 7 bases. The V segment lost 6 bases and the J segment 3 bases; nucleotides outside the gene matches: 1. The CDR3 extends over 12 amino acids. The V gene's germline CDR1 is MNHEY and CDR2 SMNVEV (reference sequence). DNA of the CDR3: TGTGCCAGCAGACAGGGGTACTATGGCTACACCTTC. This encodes CASRQGYYGYTF.

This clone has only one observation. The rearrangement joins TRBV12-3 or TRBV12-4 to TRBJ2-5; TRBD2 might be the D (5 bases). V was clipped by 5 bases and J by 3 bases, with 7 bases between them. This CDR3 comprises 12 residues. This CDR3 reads CASSQTKETQYF. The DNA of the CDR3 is TGTGCCAGCAGTCAGACTAAAGAGACCCAGTACTTC.

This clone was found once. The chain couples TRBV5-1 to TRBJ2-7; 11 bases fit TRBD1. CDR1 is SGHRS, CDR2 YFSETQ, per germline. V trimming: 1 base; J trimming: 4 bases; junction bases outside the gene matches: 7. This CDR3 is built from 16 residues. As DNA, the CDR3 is TGCGCCAGCAGCTTGTTAGCCGGGACAGGGGGATACGAGCAGTACTTC. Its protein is CASSLLAGTGGYEQYF.

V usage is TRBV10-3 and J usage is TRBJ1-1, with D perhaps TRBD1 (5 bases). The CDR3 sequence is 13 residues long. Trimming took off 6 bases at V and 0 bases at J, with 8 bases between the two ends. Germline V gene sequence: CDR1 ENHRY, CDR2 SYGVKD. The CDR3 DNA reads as TGTGCCATCAGCGACAGCCTGAACACTGAAGCTTTCTTT. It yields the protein CAISDSLNTEAFF.

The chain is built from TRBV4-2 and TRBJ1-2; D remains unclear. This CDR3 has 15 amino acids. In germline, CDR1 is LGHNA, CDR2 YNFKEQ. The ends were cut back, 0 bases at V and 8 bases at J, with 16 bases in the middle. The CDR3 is CASSQEGGQIGGYTF. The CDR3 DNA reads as TGTGCCAGCAGCCAAGAGGGAGGGCAGATAGGGGGCTACACCTTC.

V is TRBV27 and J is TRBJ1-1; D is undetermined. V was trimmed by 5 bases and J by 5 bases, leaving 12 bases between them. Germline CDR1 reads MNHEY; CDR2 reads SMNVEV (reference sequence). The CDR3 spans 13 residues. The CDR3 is CASSPRQLTEAFF. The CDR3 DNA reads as TGTGCCAGCAGTCCTAGGCAGCTAACTGAAGCTTTCTTT.

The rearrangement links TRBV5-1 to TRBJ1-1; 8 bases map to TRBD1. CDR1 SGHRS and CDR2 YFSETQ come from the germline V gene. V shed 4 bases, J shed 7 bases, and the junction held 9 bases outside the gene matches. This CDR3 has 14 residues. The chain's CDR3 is CASSPVRGRDEAFF. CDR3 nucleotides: TGCGCCAGCAGCCCTGTCAGGGGGCGAGATGAAGCTTTCTTT.

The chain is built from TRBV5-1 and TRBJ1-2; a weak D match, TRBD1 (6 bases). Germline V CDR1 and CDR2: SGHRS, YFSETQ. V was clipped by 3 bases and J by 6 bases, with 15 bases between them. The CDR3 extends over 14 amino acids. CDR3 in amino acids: CASSSQGNWDGYTF. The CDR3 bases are TGCGCCAGCAGCTCCCAGGGGAATTGGGATGGCTACACCTTC.

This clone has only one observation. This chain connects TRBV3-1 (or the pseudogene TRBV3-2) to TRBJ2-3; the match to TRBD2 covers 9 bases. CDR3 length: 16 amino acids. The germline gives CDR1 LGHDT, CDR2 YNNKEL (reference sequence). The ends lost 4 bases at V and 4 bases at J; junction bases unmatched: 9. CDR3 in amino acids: CASSLAGAGSADTQYF. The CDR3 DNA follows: TGTGCCAGCAGCCTAGCGGGAGCCGGAAGTGCAGATACGCAGTATTTT.

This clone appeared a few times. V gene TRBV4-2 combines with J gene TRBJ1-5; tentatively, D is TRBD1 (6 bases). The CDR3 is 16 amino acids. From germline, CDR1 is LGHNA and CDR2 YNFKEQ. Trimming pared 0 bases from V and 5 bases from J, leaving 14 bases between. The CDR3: CASSQERGEAYQPQHF. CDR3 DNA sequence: TGTGCCAGCAGCCAAGAGAGGGGGGAGGCCTATCAGCCCCAGCATTTT.

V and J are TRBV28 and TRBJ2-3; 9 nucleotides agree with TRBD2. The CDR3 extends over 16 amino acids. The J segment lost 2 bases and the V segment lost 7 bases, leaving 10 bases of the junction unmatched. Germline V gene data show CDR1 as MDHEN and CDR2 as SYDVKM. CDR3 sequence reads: CASISQRGATTDTQYF. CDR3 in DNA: TGTGCCAGCATTTCGCAGCGGGGGGCTACCACAGATACGCAGTATTTT.

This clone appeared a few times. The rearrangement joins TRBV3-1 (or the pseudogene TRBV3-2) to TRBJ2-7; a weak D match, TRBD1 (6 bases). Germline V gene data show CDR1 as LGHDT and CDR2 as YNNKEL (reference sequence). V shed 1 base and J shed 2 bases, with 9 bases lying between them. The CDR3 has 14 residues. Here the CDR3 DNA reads TGTGCCAGCAGCCAAGGCAGGGGTCCCTACGAGCAGTACTTC. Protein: CASSQGRGPYEQYF.

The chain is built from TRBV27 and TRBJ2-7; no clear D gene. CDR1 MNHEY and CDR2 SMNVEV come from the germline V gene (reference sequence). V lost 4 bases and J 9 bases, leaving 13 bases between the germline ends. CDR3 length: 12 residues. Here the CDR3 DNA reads TGTGCCAGCAGTTATCAAAGAGGCCCGCAGTACTTC. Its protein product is CASSYQRGPQYF.

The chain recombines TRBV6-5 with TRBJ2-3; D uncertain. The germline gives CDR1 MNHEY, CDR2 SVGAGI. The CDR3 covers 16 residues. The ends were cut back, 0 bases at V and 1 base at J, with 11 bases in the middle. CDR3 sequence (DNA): TGTGCCAGCAGTTACTCTGGCCTGGGTGGCACAGATACGCAGTATTTT. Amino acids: CASSYSGLGGTDTQYF.

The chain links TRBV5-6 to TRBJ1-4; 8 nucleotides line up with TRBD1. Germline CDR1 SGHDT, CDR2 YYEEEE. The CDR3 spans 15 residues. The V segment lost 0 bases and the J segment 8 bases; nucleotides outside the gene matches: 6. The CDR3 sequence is CASSLGTGSGEKLFF. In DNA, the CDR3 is TGTGCCAGCAGCTTGGGGACAGGGTCAGGGGAAAAACTGTTTTTT.

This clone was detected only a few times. This CDR3 reads CASSQEGGQLSGYTF. CDR3 bases: TGCGCCAGCAGCCAAGAAGGGGGACAGCTCAGTGGCTACACCTTC. The V call is TRBV4-1, the J call TRBJ1-2; 7 nucleotides match TRBD1. CDR3 size: 15 residues. Germline V lookup: CDR1 MGHRA, CDR2 YSYEKL. J was trimmed by 7 bases and V by 0 bases; bases with no gene match: 8.

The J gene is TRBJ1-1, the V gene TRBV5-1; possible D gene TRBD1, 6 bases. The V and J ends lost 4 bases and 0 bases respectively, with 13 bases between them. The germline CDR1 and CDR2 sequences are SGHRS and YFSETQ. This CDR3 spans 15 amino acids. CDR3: CASSPRGGVNTEAFF. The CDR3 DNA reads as TGCGCCAGCAGCCCAAGGGGGGGGGTGAACACTGAAGCTTTCTTT.

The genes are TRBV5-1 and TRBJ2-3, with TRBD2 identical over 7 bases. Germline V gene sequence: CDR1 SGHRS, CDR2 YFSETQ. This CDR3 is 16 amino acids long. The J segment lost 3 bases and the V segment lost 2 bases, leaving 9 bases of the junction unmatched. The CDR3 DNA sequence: TGCGCCAGCAGCTTAACGGCGGGAGTGGGTACAGATACGCAGTATTTT. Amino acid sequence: CASSLTAGVGTDTQYF.

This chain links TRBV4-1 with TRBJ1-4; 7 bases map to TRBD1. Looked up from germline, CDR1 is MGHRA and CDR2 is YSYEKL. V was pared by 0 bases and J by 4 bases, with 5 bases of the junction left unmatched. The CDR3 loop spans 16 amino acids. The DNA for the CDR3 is TGCGCCAGCAGCCAAGATCAGACAGGGTATAATGAAAAACTGTTTTTT. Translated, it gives CASSQDQTGYNEKLFF.

CDR3 amino acids: CATSRYRPTDRPGQGNYEQYF. The CDR3 DNA sequence: TGTGCCACCAGTAGGTACCGCCCGACAGACCGGCCTGGACAGGGGAACTACGAGCAGTACTTC. This rearrangement joins TRBV15 to TRBJ2-7, with 9 bases fitting TRBD1. The CDR3 extends over 21 amino acids. Germline CDR1 and CDR2: LNHNV and YYDKDF (reference sequence). The V and J ends lost 6 bases and 3 bases, in that order; junction bases with no gene match: 27.

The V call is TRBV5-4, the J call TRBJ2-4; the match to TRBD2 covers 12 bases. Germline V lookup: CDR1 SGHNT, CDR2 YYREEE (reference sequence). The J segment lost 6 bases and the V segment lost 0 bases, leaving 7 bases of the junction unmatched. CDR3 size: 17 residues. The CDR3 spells CASSLAASGGAGNIQYF. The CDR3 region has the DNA TGTGCCAGCAGCTTGGCCGCTAGCGGGGGGGCCGGAAACATTCAGTACTTC.

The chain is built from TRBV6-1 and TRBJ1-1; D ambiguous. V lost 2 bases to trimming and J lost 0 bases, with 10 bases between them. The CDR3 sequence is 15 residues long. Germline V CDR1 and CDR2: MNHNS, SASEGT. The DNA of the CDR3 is TGTGCCAGCAGTGAACCTTGGCCCATGAACACTGAAGCTTTCTTT. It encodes CASSEPWPMNTEAFF.

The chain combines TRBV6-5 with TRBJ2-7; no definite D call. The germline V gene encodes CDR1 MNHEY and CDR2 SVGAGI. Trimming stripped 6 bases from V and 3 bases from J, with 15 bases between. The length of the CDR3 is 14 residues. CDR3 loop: CASSYRPVGYEQYF. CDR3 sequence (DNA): TGTGCCAGCAGCTACCGGCCAGTGGGCTACGAGCAGTACTTC.

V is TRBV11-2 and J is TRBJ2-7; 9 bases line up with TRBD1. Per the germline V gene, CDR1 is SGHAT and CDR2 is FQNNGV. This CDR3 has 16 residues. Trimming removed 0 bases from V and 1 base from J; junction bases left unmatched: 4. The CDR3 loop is CASSLDRDRGSYEQYF. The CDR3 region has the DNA TGTGCCAGCAGCTTAGATCGCGACAGGGGGTCCTACGAGCAGTACTTC.